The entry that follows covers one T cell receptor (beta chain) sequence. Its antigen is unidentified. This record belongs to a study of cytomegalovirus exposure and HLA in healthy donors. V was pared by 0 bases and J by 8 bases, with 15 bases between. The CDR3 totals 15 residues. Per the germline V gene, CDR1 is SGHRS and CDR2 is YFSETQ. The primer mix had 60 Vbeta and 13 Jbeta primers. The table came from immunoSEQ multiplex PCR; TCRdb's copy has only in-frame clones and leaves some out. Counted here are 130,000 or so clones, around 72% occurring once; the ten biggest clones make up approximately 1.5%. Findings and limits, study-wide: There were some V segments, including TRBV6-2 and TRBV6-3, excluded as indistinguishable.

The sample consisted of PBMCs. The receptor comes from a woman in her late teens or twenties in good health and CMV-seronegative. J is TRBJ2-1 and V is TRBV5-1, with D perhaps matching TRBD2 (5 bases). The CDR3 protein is CASSLDEGFWDEQFF. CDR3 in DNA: TGCGCCAGCAGCTTGGACGAGGGATTCTGGGATGAGCAGTTCTTC.